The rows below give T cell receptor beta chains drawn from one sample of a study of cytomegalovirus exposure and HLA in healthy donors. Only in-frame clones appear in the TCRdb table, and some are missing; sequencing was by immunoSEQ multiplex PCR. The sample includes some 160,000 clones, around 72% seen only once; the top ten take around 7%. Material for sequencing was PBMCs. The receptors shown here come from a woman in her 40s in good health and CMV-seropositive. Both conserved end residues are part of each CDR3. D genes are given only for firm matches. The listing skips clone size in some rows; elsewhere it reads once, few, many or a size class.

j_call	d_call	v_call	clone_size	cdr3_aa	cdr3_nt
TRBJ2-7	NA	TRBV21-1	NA	CANATGEHEQYF	TGTGCCAACGCGACAGGGGAACACGAGCAGTACTTC
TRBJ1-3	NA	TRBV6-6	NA	CASSPRRDSGNTIYF	TGTGCCAGCAGTCCCCGCAGGGACTCTGGAAACACCATATATTTT
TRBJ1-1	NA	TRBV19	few	CASRDRTPHTEAFF	TGTGCCAGTAGAGACAGGACTCCTCACACTGAAGCTTTCTTT
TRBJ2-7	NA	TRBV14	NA	CASSRKGVGSYEQYF	TGTGCCAGCAGCCGAAAGGGGGTGGGCTCCTACGAGCAGTACTTC
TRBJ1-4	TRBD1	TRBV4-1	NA	CASGDRGTTNEKLFF	TGCGCCAGCGGCGACAGGGGGACAACTAATGAAAAACTGTTTTTT
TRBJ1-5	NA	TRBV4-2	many	CASSQTTGSAQPQHF	TGTGCCAGCAGCCAGACCACAGGGTCGGCTCAGCCCCAGCATTTT
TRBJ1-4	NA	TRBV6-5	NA	CASSYSFSATNEKLFF	TGTGCCAGCAGTTACTCTTTCTCCGCAACTAATGAAAAACTGTTTTTT
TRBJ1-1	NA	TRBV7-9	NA	CASSFQDEVAFF	TGTGCCAGCAGCTTCCAGGATGAAGTGGCTTTCTTT
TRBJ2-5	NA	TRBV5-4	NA	CASSSEAQGRETQYF	TGTGCCAGCAGCTCTGAGGCACAGGGCCGGGAGACCCAGTACTTC
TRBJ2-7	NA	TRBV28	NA	CASSSGGPNDEQYF	TGTGCCAGCAGTTCCGGGGGGCCGAATGACGAGCAGTACTTC
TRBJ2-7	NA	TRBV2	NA	CASSTGLSYEQYF	TGTGCCAGCAGTACGGGACTCTCCTACGAGCAGTACTTC
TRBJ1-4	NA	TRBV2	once	CASSEDRSQKLFF	TGTGCCAGCAGTGAAGACCGGAGTCAAAAACTGTTTTTT
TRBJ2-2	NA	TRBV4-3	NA	CASSQKTVDSQGAGELFF	TGCGCCAGCAGCCAAAAGACAGTTGATTCCCAAGGAGCCGGGGAGCTGTTTTTT
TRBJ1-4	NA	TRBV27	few	CASSWTRTNEKLFF	TGTGCCAGCAGTTGGACACGGACTAATGAAAAACTGTTTTTT
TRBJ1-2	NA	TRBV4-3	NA	CASSQGVRPGLAYGYTF	TGCGCCAGCAGCCAAGGGGTTCGTCCGGGACTTGCCTATGGCTACACCTTC
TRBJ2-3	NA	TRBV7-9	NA	CASSLLRADTQYF	TGTGCCAGCAGCCTCCTCAGGGCAGATACGCAGTATTTT
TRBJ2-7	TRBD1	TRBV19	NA	CASSAAPGQGGTYSYEQYF	TGTGCCAGTAGTGCGGCACCTGGACAGGGGGGCACCTACTCCTACGAGCAGTACTTC
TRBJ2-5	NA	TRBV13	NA	CASSLWGGRKTQYF	TGTGCCAGCAGCTTATGGGGGGGCCGGAAGACCCAGTACTTC
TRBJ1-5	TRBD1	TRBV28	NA	CAINTGTVNNQPQHF	TGTGCCATCAATACCGGGACAGTAAACAATCAGCCCCAGCATTTT
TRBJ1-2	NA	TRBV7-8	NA	CASSSPGLYGYTF	TGTGCCAGCAGCTCCCCAGGACTCTATGGCTACACCTTC
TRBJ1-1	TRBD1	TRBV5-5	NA	CASSSLQGRAFF	TGTGCCAGCAGCTCCCTACAGGGGAGAGCTTTCTTT
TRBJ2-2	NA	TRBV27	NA	CASSLWGGRAYTGELFF	TGTGCCAGCAGTTTATGGGGCGGCAGGGCCTACACCGGGGAGCTGTTTTTT
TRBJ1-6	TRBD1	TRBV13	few	CASSFGTGSLNSPLHF	TGTGCCAGCAGCTTTGGGACAGGGTCTTTAAATTCACCCCTCCACTTT
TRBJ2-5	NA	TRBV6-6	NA	CASSLRAQGLETQYF	TGTGCCAGCAGCTTAAGGGCCCAAGGACTGGAGACCCAGTACTTC
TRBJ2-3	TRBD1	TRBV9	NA	CASSPNDRVGTDTQYF	TGTGCCAGCAGCCCTAACGACAGGGTAGGCACAGATACGCAGTATTTT
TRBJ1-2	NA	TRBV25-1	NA	CASSESPGTRGYTF	TGTGCCAGCAGTGAATCCCCCGGGACAAGGGGCTACACCTTC
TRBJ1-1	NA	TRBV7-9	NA	CASSLSLGYGGTEAFF	TGTGCCAGCAGCTTAAGTCTAGGTTACGGTGGCACTGAAGCTTTCTTT
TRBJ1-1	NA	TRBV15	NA	CATSRDGANTEAFF	TGTGCCACCAGCAGAGATGGAGCGAACACTGAAGCTTTCTTT
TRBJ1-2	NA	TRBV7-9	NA	CASSLQGLKGYTF	TGTGCCAGCAGCTTACAGGGGTTGAAAGGCTACACCTTC
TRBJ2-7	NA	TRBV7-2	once	CASSLVPGVAYEQYF	TGTGCCAGCAGCTTAGTCCCCGGGGTTGCGTACGAGCAGTACTTC
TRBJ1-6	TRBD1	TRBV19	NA	CASSIDYRGIDSPLHF	TGTGCCAGTAGTATAGATTACAGGGGGATCGATTCACCCCTCCACTTT
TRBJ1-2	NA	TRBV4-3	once	CASSQGRRTGYTF	TGCGCCAGCAGCCAAGGTCGGAGGACTGGCTACACCTTC
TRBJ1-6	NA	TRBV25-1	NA	CASKGSGVGSPLHF	TGTGCCAGCAAGGGATCAGGGGTAGGATCACCCCTCCACTTT
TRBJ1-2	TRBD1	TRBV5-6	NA	CASSFPGTGSFGYTF	TGTGCCAGCAGCTTCCCCGGGACAGGCTCCTTTGGCTACACCTTC
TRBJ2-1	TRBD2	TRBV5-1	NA	CASNDPAGGRHTYNEQFF	TGCGCCAGCAACGACCCGGCGGGGGGGCGCCATACATACAATGAGCAGTTCTTC
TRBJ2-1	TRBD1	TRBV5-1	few	CASSATTGFEEQFF	TGCGCCAGCAGCGCTACGACAGGGTTTGAAGAGCAGTTCTTC
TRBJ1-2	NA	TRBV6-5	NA	CASRPPGLYGYTF	TGTGCCAGCAGACCGCCGGGACTGTACGGCTACACCTTC